This T cell receptor (beta chain) was profiled in a study of blood T cell repertoires in COVID-19. Clones were sequenced by immunoSEQ multiplex PCR, and TCRdb holds only the in-frame ones, with some missing. The top ten hold about 8.5% of the sample, which has 52,000 or so clones, about nine tenths seen once. CDR1 and CDR2 from the germline V gene are SGHRS and YFSETQ. This CDR3 has 15 residues. The ends lost 3 bases at V and 1 base at J; junction bases unmatched: 3. Material: peripheral blood. The clonotype comes from a man aged 55 to 70 with active COVID-19. The J gene is TRBJ2-2, the V gene TRBV5-1; 7 bases line up with TRBD1. DNA for the CDR3: TGCGCCAGCAGCTCCCGGGACAGGAACACCGGGGAGCTGTTTTTT. Protein product: CASSSRDRNTGELFF.